This T cell receptor (beta chain) comes out of a study of cytomegalovirus exposure and HLA in healthy donors. The V gene's germline CDR1 is LGHNT and CDR2 FRNRAP. This CDR3 contains 13 residues. After removal of 5 bases from V and 11 bases from J, the junction contained 11 bases not matched to a gene. General study points: In a later analysis, at a false discovery rate of 0.05, 15,000 to 20,000 TCR beta sequences were associated with HLA alleles. Roughly even sequencing depth across donors was the assumption behind the presence/absence analyses.

PCR employed 60 Vbeta and 13 Jbeta primers. The method was immunoSEQ multiplex PCR; TCRdb's version includes in-frame clones alone and lacks a portion of them. The table has 50,000 to 60,000 clones, approximately 73% seen once; the top ten hold approximately 2.7%. This clone was detected a few times. Its antigen is undetermined. The genes are TRBV12-5 and TRBJ1-1; 7 bases agree with TRBD1. Source material: PBMCs. This clonotype was obtained from a man between 18 and 35 years old in good health and CMV-seronegative. In DNA, the CDR3 is TGTGCTAGTGGTCCAGACAGGGAAACATCGGCTTTCTTT. Amino acid sequence: CASGPDRETSAFF.